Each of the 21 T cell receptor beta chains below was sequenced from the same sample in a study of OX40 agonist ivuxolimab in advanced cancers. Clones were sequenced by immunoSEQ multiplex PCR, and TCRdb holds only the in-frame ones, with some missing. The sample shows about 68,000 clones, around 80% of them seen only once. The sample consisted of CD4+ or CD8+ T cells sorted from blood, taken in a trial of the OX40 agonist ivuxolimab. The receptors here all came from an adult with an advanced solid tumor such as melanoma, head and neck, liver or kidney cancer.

The DNA for the CDR3 is TGTGCCAGCAGTCTCCCCAGGGGGCTGAGCACTGAAGCTTTCTTT. Translated, it gives CASSLPRGLSTEAFF. This chain uses TRBV28 with TRBJ1-1; 8 bases fit TRBD1. The CDR3 covers 15 residues. From germline, CDR1 is MDHEN and CDR2 SYDVKM. The V gene end was trimmed by 5 bases and the J gene end by 4 bases; junction bases not matched to a gene: 9.

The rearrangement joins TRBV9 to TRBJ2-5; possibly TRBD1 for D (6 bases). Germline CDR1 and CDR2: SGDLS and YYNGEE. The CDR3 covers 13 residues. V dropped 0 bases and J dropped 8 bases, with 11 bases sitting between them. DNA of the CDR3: TGTGCCAGCAGCGTAGGAAAGGGGGTAACCCAGTACTTC. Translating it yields CASSVGKGVTQYF.

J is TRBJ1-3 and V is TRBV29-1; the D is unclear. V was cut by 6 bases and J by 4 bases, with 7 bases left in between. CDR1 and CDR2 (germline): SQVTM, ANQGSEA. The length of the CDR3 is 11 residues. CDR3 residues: CSVLIGNTIYF. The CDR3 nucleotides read TGCAGCGTCTTGATAGGAAACACCATATATTTT. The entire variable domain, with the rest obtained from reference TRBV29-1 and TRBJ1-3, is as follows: SAVISQKPSRDICQRGTSLTIQCQVDSQVTMMFWYRQQPGQSLTLIATANQGSEATYESGFVIDKFPISRPNLTFSTLTVSNMSPEDSSIYLCSVLIGNTIYFGEGSWLTVV.

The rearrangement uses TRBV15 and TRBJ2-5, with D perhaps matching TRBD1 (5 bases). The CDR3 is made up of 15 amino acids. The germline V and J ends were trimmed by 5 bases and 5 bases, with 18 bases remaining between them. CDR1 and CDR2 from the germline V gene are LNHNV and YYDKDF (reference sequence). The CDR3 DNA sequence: TGTGCCACCAGCTCTGTTGGGGCTAGGGCGGAGACCCAGTACTTC. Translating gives CATSSVGARAETQYF.

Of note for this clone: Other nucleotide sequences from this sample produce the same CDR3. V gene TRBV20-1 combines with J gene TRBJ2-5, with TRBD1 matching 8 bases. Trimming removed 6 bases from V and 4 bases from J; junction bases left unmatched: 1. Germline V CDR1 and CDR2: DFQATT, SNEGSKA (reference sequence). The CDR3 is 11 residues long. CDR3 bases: TGCAGTGCAACAGGGGGAGAGACCCAGTACTTC. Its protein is CSATGGETQYF.

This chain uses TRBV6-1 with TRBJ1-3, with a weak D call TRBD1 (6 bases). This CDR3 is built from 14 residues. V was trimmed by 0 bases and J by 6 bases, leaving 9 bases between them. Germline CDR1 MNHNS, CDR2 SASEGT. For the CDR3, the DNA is TGTGCCAGCAGTGAAGCTACAGGGCAAAACACCATATATTTT. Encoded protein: CASSEATGQNTIYF.

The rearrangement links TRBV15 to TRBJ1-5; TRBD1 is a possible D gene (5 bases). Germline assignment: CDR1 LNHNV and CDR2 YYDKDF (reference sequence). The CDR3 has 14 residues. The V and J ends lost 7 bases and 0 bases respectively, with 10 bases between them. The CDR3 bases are TGTGCCACCAATCGGGGGTATAGCAATCAGCCCCAGCATTTT. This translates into CATNRGYSNQPQHF.

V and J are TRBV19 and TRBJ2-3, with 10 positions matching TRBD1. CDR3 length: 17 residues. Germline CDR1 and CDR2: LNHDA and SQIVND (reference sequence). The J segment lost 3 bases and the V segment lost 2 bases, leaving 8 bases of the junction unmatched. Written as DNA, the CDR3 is TGTGCCAGTAGTATATCTTCGACAGGGGGCGAAACAGATACGCAGTATTTT. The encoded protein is CASSISSTGGETDTQYF.

The DNA for the CDR3 is TGTGCCAGCAGCGTAGATCAACCAGGGCTCTCACCCCTCCACTTT. It specifies CASSVDQPGLSPLHF. The chain links TRBV9 to TRBJ1-6; the D gene is possibly TRBD1 (5 bases). CDR1 and CDR2 from the germline V gene are SGDLS and YYNGEE. V was cut by 0 bases and J by 10 bases, with 14 bases left in between. CDR3 length equals 15 residues.

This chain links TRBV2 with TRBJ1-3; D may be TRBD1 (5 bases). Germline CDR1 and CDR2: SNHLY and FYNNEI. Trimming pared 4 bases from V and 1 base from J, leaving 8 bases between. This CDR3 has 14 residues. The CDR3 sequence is CASSAEGSGNTIYF. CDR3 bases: TGTGCCAGCAGTGCGGAGGGGTCTGGAAACACCATATATTTT.

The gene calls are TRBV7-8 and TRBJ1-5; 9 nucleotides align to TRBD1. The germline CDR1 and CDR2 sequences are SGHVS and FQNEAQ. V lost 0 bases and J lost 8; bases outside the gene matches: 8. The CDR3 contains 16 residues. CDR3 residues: CASSLADWDRDEPQHF. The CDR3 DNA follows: TGTGCCAGCAGCTTAGCGGACTGGGACAGGGATGAGCCCCAGCATTTT. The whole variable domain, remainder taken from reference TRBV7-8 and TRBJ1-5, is GAGVSQSPRYKVAKRGQDVALRCDPISGHVSLFWYQQALGQGPEFLTYFQNEAQLDKSGLPSDRFFAERPEGSVSTLKIQRTQQEDSAVYLCASSLADWDRDEPQHFGDGTRLSIL.

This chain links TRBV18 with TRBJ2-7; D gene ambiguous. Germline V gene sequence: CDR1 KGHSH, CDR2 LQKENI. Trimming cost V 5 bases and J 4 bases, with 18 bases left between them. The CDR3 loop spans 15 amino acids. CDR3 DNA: TGTGCCAGCTCATCGGGCATTTCGTCAGGTTACGAGCAGTACTTC. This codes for CASSSGISSGYEQYF. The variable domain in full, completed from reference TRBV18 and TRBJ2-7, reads NAGVMQNPRHLVRRRGQEARLRCSPMKGHSHVYWYRQLPEEGLKFMVYLQKENIIDESGMPKERFSAEFPKEGPSILRIQQVVRGDSAAYFCASSSGISSGYEQYFGPGTRLTVT.

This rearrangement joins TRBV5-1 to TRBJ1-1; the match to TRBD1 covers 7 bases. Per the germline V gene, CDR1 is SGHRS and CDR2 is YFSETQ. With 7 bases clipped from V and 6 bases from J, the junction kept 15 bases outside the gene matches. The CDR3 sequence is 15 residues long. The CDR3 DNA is TGCGCCAGCTTCAAGGAGGGGGCGGGAGGGTCTGAAGCTTTCTTT. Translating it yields CASFKEGAGGSEAFF.

The CDR3 sequence: CASSMAPGAYEQYF. The CDR3, as DNA: TGTGCCAGTAGTATGGCCCCCGGCGCCTACGAGCAGTACTTC. The chain is built from TRBV19 and TRBJ2-7; D call uncertain. This CDR3 is built from 14 residues. V lost 3 bases and J 2 bases, leaving 11 bases between the germline ends. CDR1 is LNHDA and CDR2 is SQIVND in the germline V gene (reference sequence).

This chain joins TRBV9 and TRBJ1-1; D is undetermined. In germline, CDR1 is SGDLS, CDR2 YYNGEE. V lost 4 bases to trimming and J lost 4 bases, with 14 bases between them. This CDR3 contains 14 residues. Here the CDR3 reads CASSIRPVSTEAFF. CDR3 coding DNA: TGTGCCAGCAGCATACGACCGGTAAGCACTGAAGCTTTCTTT.

This CDR3 reads CASRRGQSSGNTIYF. The CDR3 coding sequence is TGTGCCAGCAGGAGGGGACAGTCCTCTGGAAACACCATATATTTT. The chain recombines TRBV2 with TRBJ1-3; 7 bases fit TRBD1. J gave up 0 bases and V 6 bases, and 5 bases lay outside the gene matches. Germline CDR1 SNHLY, CDR2 FYNNEI. CDR3 size: 15 residues.

The DNA for the CDR3 is TGTGCCAGCAGCCAACTTGGAAGCGGAGGAGAGACCCAGTACTTC. It translates to CASSQLGSGGETQYF. The chain links TRBV14 to TRBJ2-5; tentatively, D is TRBD2 (5 bases). The CDR3 has 15 amino acids. V gave up 2 bases and J gave up 4 bases, with 14 bases separating them. CDR1 and CDR2 (germline): SGHDN, FVKESK.

The CDR3 sequence: CASSQLAGGTGELFF. The CDR3 DNA follows: TGTGCCAGCAGTCAATTAGCGGGGGGCACCGGGGAGCTGTTTTTT. V and J are TRBV27 and TRBJ2-2; 10 positions agree with TRBD2. V lost 5 bases and J lost 4; bases outside the gene matches: 4. This CDR3 has 15 amino acids. CDR1 is MNHEY, CDR2 SMNVEV, per germline (reference sequence).

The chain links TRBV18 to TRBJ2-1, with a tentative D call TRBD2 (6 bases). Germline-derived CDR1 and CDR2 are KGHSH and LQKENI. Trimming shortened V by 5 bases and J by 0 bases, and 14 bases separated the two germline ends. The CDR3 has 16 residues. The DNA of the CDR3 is TGTGCCAGCTCATATGGGGGGAGCCACTCCTACAATGAGCAGTTCTTC. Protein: CASSYGGSHSYNEQFF.

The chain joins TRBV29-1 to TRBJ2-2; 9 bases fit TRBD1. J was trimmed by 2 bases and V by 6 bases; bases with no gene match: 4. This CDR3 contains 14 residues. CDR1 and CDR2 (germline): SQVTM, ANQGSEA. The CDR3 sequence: CSVRTGANTGELFF. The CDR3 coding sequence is TGCAGCGTGAGGACAGGGGCAAACACCGGGGAGCTGTTTTTT.

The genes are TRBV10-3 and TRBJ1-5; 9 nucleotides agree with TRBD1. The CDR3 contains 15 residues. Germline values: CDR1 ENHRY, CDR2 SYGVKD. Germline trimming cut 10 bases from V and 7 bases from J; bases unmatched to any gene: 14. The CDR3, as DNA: TGTGCCACTCAACGGACGACAGGGGGTGAGCAGCCCCAGCATTTT. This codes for CATQRTTGGEQPQHF.